A single sample is the source of the 15 T cell receptor beta chains below, sequenced in a study of identical twins. TCRdb recomputed calls from the 5' RACE reads with MiXCR, one row per CDR3 protein. The table has 1.5 million to 2 million distinct CDR3 sequences, about 32% seen once; the top ten hold around 0.25%. Sequenced sample: cord blood. These receptors were obtained from a newborn girl in good health.

The chain uses TRBV29-1 and TRBJ2-3, with D perhaps matching TRBD1 or TRBD2 (6 bases each). V lost 4 bases, J lost 3 bases, and 11 bases lay in between. The length of the CDR3 is 13 residues. Germline loops: CDR1 SQVTM, CDR2 ANQGSEA. The CDR3 spells CSVGRGATDTQYF. CDR3 nucleotides: TGCAGCGTTGGAAGGGGGGCGACAGATACGCAGTATTTT.

This clonotype was seen many times. This chain joins TRBV27 and TRBJ1-2; D uncertain. Germline-derived CDR1 and CDR2 are MNHEY and SMNVEV (reference sequence). The V gene lost 2 bases and the J gene lost 2 bases, with 9 bases spanning the gap. CDR3 length equals 14 residues. DNA of the CDR3: TGTGCCAGCAGTTTAGGGGTAGGGAACTATGGCTACACCTTC. Residues: CASSLGVGNYGYTF.

A note on this clonotype: A single base separates this from a much larger clone, so it may be a read error. J is TRBJ2-4 and V is TRBV29-1; TRBD1 matches at 10 bases. This CDR3 is built from 16 residues. V trimming: 4 bases; J trimming: 3 bases; junction bases outside the gene matches: 9. The germline V gene encodes CDR1 SQVTM and CDR2 ANQGSEA. The CDR3 DNA reads as TGCAGCGTTGGAGGACAGGGGGTGAGTGGCAAAAACATTCAGTACTTC. Residues: CSVGGQGVSGKNIQYF. Supplemented by reference TRBV29-1 and TRBJ2-4, the full variable domain reads SAVISQKPSRDICQRGTSLTIQCQVDSQVTMMFWYRQQPGQSLTLIATANQGSEATYESGFVIDKFPISRPNLTFSTLTVSNMSPEDSSIYLCSVGGQGVSGKNIQYFGAGTRLSVL.

J is TRBJ1-2 and V is TRBV20-1; D not resolved. V lost 4 bases and J 8 bases, leaving 20 bases between the germline ends. The CDR3 has 14 residues. Germline lookup yields CDR1 DFQATT and CDR2 SNEGSKA (reference sequence). Here the CDR3 DNA reads TGCAGTGCTACACACCGGACCGCCGTGGGGGGCTACACCTTC. Its protein is CSATHRTAVGGYTF.

V and J are TRBV6-2 or TRBV6-3 and TRBJ2-5; TRBD2 matches at 12 bases. TRBJ2-1 explains the end of the DNA better; the J call may be wrong. Germline lookup yields CDR1 MNHEY and CDR2 SVGEGT. This CDR3 has 20 residues. Written as DNA, the CDR3 is TGTGCCAGCAGTTACCAGCCGACGCACAGGACTAGCGGGGTGCAAGAGACCCAGTTCTTC. This sequence encodes CASSYQPTHRTSGVQETQFF.

The CDR3 DNA reads TGTGCCAGCAGCCACCATGACAGGGCTGGCAATCAGCCCCAGCATTTT. It translates to CASSHHDRAGNQPQHF. The gene calls are TRBV16 and TRBJ1-5; 7 bases match TRBD1. Trimming took 3 bases from V and 2 from J; bases not matched to a gene: 7. CDR1 is KGHSY and CDR2 is FQNENV in the germline V gene. This CDR3 comprises 16 residues. Complete variable domain (other parts from reference TRBV16 and TRBJ1-5): GEEVAQTPKHLVRGEGQKAKLYCAPIKGHSYVFWYQQVLKNEFKFLISFQNENVFDETGMPKERFSAKCLPNSPCSLEIQATKLEDSAVYFCASSHHDRAGNQPQHFGDGTRLSIL.

This clonotype came up a few times. CDR3 sequence (DNA): TGTGCCAGCAGGTCAGGTCAAGGCCCCGCCACAGATACGCAGTATTTT. Encoded protein: CASRSGQGPATDTQYF. V usage is TRBV21-1 and J usage is TRBJ2-3; TRBD1 is taken as the D call from the table, unchecked against the DNA. TRBV21-1 corresponds to a pseudogene. The CDR3 has 16 amino acids.

This chain joins TRBV20-1 and TRBJ1-5; 9 positions match TRBD1. The trim removed 2 bases at V and 5 bases at J, leaving 4 bases unmatched. This CDR3 spans 14 amino acids. Germline V gene lookup returns CDR1 DFQATT and CDR2 SNEGSKA (reference sequence). CDR3 nucleotide sequence: TGCAGTGCTAGAAGCGGGACAGGGCATCAGCCCCAGCATTTT. This sequence encodes CSARSGTGHQPQHF.

This clonotype has more than one count but fewer than ten. V is TRBV7-9 and J is TRBJ2-1; 12 bases map to TRBD2. Germline lookup yields CDR1 SEHNR and CDR2 FQNEAQ (reference sequence). Trimming removed 1 base from V and 2 bases from J; junction bases left unmatched: 12. CDR3 length: 20 residues. This chain's CDR3 is CASSLVIGASGRAPYNEQFF. DNA for the CDR3: TGTGCCAGCAGCTTAGTCATAGGGGCTAGCGGGAGGGCACCCTACAATGAGCAGTTCTTC.

This clonotype was found a few times. V is TRBV6-1 and J is TRBJ1-4, with 7 nucleotides matching TRBD1. Germline V gene lookup returns CDR1 MNHNS and CDR2 SASEGT. The CDR3 is 16 residues long. V was pared by 4 bases and J by 7 bases, with 12 bases of the junction left unmatched. CDR3 nucleotides: TGTGCCAGCAGTGCAGCCCGACAGGGTTTATCTGAAAAACTGTTTTTT. This gives the protein CASSAARQGLSEKLFF.

V usage is TRBV3-1 and J usage is TRBJ2-1; D is unresolved. The CDR3 runs to 15 residues. Trimming cost V 4 bases and J 2 bases, with 12 bases left between them. Germline CDR1 and CDR2: LGHDT and YNNKEL (reference sequence). CDR3 amino acids: CASSLQLTPYNEQFF. CDR3 coding DNA: TGTGCCAGCAGCCTGCAGTTAACTCCCTACAATGAGCAGTTCTTC.

V gene TRBV5-1 combines with J gene TRBJ2-1, with a possible D match to TRBD2 (6 bases). CDR3 length: 15 residues. Trimming removed 4 bases from V and 6 bases from J, with 17 bases in between. Germline CDR1 SGHRS, CDR2 YFSETQ. The CDR3 region is CASSQTRARGNEQFF. CDR3 DNA sequence: TGCGCCAGCAGCCAGACTAGAGCCCGGGGCAATGAGCAGTTCTTC.

This rearrangement joins TRBV10-3 to TRBJ2-2; TRBD2 aligns across 7 bases. V dropped 7 bases and J dropped 4; count of bases not matched to a gene: 9. CDR1 ENHRY and CDR2 SYGVKD come from the germline V gene. The CDR3 consists of 15 residues. CDR3 in amino acids: CAIKENGGSTGELFF. The CDR3 DNA sequence: TGTGCCATCAAAGAAAACGGGGGGAGCACCGGGGAGCTGTTTTTT.

This chain joins TRBV3-1 and TRBJ1-2, with D hard to call. Germline V lookup: CDR1 LGHDT, CDR2 YNNKEL (reference sequence). The V and J ends lost 0 bases and 4 bases respectively, with 15 bases between them. The CDR3 totals 16 residues. CDR3 loop: CASSQEPGQDGYGYTF. Here the CDR3 DNA reads TGTGCCAGCAGCCAAGAGCCAGGCCAAGATGGCTATGGCTACACCTTC.

In this sample, this clonotype turned up a few times. The V and J genes are TRBV20-1 and TRBJ2-3; 7 positions match TRBD1. The junction had 5 bases not matched to a gene; V was cut back by 2 bases and J by 0 bases. This CDR3 contains 15 residues. Germline values: CDR1 DFQATT, CDR2 SNEGSKA (reference sequence). The CDR3 here is CSARRDSTSTDTQYF. As DNA, the CDR3 is TGCAGTGCTAGAAGGGACAGCACTAGCACAGATACGCAGTATTTT.